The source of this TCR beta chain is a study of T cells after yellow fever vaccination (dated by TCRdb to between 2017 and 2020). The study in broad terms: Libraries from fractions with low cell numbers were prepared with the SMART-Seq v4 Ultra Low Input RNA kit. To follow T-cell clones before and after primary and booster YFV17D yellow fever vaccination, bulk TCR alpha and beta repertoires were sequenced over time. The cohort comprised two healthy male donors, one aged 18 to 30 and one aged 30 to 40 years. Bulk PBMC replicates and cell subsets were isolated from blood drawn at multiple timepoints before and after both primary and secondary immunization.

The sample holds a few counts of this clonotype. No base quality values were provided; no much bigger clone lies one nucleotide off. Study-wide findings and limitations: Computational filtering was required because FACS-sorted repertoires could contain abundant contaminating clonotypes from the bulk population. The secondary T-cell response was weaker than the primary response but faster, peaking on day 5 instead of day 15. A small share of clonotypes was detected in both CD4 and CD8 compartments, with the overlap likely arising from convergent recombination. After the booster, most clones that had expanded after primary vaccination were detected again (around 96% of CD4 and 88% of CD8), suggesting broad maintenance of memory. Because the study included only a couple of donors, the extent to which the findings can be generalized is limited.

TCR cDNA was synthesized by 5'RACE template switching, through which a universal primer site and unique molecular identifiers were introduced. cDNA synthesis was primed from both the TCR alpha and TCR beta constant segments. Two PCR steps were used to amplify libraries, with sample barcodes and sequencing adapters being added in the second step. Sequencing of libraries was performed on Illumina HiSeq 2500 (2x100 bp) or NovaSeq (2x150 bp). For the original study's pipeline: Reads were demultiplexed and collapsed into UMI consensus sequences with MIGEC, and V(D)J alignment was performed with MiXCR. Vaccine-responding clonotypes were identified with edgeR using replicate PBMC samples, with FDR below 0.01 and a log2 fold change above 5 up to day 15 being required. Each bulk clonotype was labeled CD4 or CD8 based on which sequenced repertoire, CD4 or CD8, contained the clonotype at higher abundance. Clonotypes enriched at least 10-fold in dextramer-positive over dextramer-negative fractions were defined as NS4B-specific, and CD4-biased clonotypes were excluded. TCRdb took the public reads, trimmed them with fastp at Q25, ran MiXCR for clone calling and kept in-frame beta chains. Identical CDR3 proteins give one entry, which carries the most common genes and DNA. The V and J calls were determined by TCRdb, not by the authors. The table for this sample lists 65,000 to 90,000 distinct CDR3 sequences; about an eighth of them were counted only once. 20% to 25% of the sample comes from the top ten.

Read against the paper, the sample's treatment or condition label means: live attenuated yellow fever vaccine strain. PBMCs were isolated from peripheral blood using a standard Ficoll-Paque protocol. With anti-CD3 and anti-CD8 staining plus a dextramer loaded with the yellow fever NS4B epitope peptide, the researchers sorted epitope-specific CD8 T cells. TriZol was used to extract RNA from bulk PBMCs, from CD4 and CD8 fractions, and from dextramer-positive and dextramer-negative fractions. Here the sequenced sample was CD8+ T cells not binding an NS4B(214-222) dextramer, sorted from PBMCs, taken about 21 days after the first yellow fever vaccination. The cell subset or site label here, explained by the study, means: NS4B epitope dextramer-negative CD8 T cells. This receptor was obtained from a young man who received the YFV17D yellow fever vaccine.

The bases read TGTGCCAGCAGCGTAGGACAGGGGGCCAAAAACATTCAGTACTTC. The resulting protein is CASSVGQGAKNIQYF. The V and J segments used are TRBV9 and TRBJ2-4; 8 central nucleotides agree with TRBD1. The CDR3 runs 15 residues from the cysteine to the phenylalanine. Just CDR3 DNA is preserved here, 45 bases in frame from base 1. CDR1 SGDLS and CDR2 YYNGEE were looked up in the germline V gene. The junction shows trimming of 0 bases on V and 1 base on J, and the gene matches do not reach 0 bases of it.